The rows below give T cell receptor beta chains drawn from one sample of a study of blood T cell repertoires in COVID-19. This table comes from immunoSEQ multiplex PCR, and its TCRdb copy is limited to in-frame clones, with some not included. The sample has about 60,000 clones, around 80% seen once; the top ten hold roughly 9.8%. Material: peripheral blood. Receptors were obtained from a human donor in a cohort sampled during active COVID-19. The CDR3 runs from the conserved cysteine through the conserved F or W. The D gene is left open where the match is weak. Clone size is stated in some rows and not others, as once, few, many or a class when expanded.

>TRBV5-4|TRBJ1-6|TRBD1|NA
TGTGCCAGCAGCTTAGACAGGGGAGGTAATTCACCCCTCCACTTT
CASSLDRGGNSPLHF
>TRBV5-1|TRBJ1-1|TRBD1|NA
TGCGCCAGCAGCTCAGGGGGCCAGACTGAAGCTTTCTTT
CASSSGGQTEAFF
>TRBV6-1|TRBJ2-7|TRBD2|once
TGTGCCAGCAGTGCAGACCGCGGGACTAGCGGGAGAGAGCAGTACTTC
CASSADRGTSGREQYF
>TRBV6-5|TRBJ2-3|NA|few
TGTGCCAGCAGGGCTGCTTCTAGCACAGATACGCAGTATTTT
CASRAASSTDTQYF
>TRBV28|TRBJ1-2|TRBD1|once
TGTGCCAGCAGAGGACAGGGAATAGACTATGGCTACACCTTC
CASRGQGIDYGYTF
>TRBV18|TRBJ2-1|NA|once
TGTGCCAGCTCATCCCGGGCGGGGAGCTCCTACAATGAGCAGTTCTTC
CASSSRAGSSYNEQFF
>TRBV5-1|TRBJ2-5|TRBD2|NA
TGCGCCAGCAGCTTGGTGGGGACTAGCCGTGAGACCCAGTACTTC
CASSLVGTSRETQYF
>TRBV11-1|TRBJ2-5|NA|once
TGTGCCAGCAGCTTATGGGCAGAGGGAGAGACCCAGTACTTC
CASSLWAEGETQYF
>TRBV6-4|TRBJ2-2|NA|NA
TGTGCCAGCAGTGACTCCCAAGCAGGGTTCACCGGGGAGCTGTTTTTT
CASSDSQAGFTGELFF
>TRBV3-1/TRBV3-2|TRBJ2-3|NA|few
TGTGCCAGCAGTCGGACTACGCGCACAGATACGCAGTATTTT
CASSRTTRTDTQYF
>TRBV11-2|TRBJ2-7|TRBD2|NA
TGTGCCAGCAGCTTAGAGACGGGAGGGGGCTACGAGCAGTACTTC
CASSLETGGGYEQYF
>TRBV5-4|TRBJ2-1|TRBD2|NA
TGTGCCAGCAGCGTCGGACTAGCGAGCACTAATGAGCAGTTCTTC
CASSVGLASTNEQFF
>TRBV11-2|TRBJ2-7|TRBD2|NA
TGTGCCAGCAGCTTCGGAGCGGGGTACGAGCAGTACTTC
CASSFGAGYEQYF
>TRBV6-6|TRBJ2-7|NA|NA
TGTGCCAGCGGCCGGAGGGGCGAGCAGTACTTC
CASGRRGEQYF
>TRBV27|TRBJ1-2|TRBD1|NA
TGTGCCAGCAGTAAGATCAGTCTGGGACAGAAGAGCTACACCTTC
CASSKISLGQKSYTF
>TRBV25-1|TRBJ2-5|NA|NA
TGTGCCAGCAGCTCCCGGGACTTCCCCCAGGAGACCCAGTACTTC
CASSSRDFPQETQYF
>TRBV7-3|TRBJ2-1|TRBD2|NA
TGTGCCAGCAGCTATGAAACTAGCGGAGCTTACAATGAGCAGTTCTTC
CASSYETSGAYNEQFF
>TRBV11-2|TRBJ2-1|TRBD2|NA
TGTGCCAGCAGCTTAGTTGAGACTAGCGTTAACAATGAGCAGTTCTTC
CASSLVETSVNNEQFF
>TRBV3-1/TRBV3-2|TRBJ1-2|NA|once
TGTGCCAGCAGCCCCGATCTGGCAGGGAACTATGGCTACACCTTC
CASSPDLAGNYGYTF
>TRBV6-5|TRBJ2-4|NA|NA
TGTGCCAGCAGTTCTAGGGTGGCGGGGGCGCGAAACATTCAGTACTTC
CASSSRVAGARNIQYF
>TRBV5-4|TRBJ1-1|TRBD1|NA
TGTGCCAGCAGCTGGGGACAGTTGAACACTGAAGCTTTCTTT
CASSWGQLNTEAFF
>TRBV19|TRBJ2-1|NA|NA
TGTGCCAGTAGGAGATACAATGAGCAGTTCTTC
CASRRYNEQFF
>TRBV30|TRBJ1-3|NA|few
TGTGCCTGGAGCGACGTGGCGGGTACGGTGAGAAACACCATATATTTT
CAWSDVAGTVRNTIYF
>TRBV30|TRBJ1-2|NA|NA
TGTGCCTGGGGGTTGGGAGGATATGGCTACACCTTC
CAWGLGGYGYTF
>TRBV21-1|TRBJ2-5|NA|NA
TGTGCCAGCAGCAAAGGAGAATCGTACCAAGAGACCCAGTACTTC
CASSKGESYQETQYF
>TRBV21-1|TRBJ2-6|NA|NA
TGTGCCAGCAGCAAAGTGTACGAGACAGGAAGCTCTGGGGCCAACGTCCTGACTTTC
CASSKVYETGSSGANVLTF
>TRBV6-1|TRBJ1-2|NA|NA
TGTGCCAGCAGTGACCCTCAAAAACAGGGTGACTATGGCTACACCTTC
CASSDPQKQGDYGYTF
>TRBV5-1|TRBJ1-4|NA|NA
TGCGCCAGCAGCTCCGGGGTTTTAGGAAATGAAAAACTGTTTTTT
CASSSGVLGNEKLFF
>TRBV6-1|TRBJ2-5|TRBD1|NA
TGTGCCAGCAGTGAATATGAACAGGGGGCAAGGGTAGAGACCCAGTACTTC
CASSEYEQGARVETQYF
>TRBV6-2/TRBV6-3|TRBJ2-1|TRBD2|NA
TGTGCCAGCAGTTCGACTAGCGGGGGTTACAATGAGCAGTTCTTC
CASSSTSGGYNEQFF
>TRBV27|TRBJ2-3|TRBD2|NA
TGTGCCAGCAGTTGGGGACTAGCGGGAGGAACAAATACGCAGTATTTT
CASSWGLAGGTNTQYF
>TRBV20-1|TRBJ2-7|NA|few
TGCAGTGCTAGTAGCGCCACCGGGGGTAAGGGCGAGCAGTACTTC
CSASSATGGKGEQYF
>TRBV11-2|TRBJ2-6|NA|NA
TGTGCCAGCACCCCGGACAGCAGCAACTCTGGGGCCAACGTCCTGACTTTC
CASTPDSSNSGANVLTF
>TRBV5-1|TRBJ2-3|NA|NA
TGCGCCAGCAGCCCCCTGACAGCTAGCACAGATACGCAGTATTTT
CASSPLTASTDTQYF
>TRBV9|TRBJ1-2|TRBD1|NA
TGTGCCAGCAGCCCGACAGGGGGAGATTTGCTCTATGGCTACACCTTC
CASSPTGGDLLYGYTF
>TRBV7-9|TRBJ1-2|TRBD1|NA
TGTGCCAGCAGCTTAGCTGGGACAGGGTGGGGCTATGGCTACACCTTC
CASSLAGTGWGYGYTF
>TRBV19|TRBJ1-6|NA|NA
TGTGCCAGTAGTGAAAGGACGGGGAATTCACCCCTCCACTTT
CASSERTGNSPLHF
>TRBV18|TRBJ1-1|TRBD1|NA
TGTGCCAGCTCACCTCCCCAGGGGGCAGCGAACACTGAAGCTTTCTTT
CASSPPQGAANTEAFF
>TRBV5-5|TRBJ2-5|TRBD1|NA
TGTGCCAGCAGCTTGCACGGGACAGACCAAGAGACCCAGTACTTC
CASSLHGTDQETQYF
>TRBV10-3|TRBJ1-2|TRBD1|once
TGTGCCATCAGGGGAGGGACAGGGCAGTCGGGCTACACCTTC
CAIRGGTGQSGYTF
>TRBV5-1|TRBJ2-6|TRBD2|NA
TGCGCCAGCAGCTCCGGACTAGCGGGGACGAGAGGGGCCAACGTCCTGACTTTC
CASSSGLAGTRGANVLTF
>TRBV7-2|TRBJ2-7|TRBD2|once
TGTGCCAGCAGTCAGACTAGCGGGAGTCTCGAGCAGTACTTC
CASSQTSGSLEQYF